This TCR beta chain was recovered during a study of identical twins. From germline, CDR1 is KGHDR and CDR2 SFDVKD. V dropped 5 bases and J dropped 8 bases, with 9 bases sitting between them. This CDR3 comprises 12 residues. The sample holds many counts of this clonotype. TCRdb used MiXCR to reprocess the 5' RACE reads, holding one entry per CDR3 protein. Among 690,000 or so distinct CDR3 sequences, 5.5% to 7.5% were seen once, and the ten largest hold 1.5% to 2%. The sequenced sample was naive T cells sorted from blood. The source is a young man in good health. V gene TRBV24-1 combines with J gene TRBJ2-1; D gene ambiguous. CDR3 nucleotides: TGTGCCACCAGTGCGCGGATCGATGAGCAGTTCTTC. Amino acids: CATSARIDEQFF.